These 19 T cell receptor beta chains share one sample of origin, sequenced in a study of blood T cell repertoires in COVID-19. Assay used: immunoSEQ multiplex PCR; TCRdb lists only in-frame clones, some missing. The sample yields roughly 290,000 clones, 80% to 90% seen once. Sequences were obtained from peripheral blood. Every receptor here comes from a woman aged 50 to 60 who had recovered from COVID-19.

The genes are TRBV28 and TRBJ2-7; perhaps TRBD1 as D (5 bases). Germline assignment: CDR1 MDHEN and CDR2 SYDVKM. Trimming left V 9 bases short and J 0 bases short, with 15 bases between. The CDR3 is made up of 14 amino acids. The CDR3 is CASTDSEPSYEQYF. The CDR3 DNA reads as TGTGCCAGTACCGACAGTGAACCCTCCTACGAGCAGTACTTC.

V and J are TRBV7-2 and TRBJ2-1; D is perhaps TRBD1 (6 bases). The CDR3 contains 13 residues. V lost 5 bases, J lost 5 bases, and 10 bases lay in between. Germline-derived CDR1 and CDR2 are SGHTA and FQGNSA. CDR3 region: CASSADRNNEQFF. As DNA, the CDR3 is TGTGCCAGCAGCGCCGACAGGAACAATGAGCAGTTCTTC. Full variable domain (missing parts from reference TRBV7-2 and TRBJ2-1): GAGVSQSPSNKVTEKGKDVELRCDPISGHTALYWYRQSLGQGLEFLIYFQGNSAPDKSGLPSDRFSAERTGGSVSTLTIQRTQQEDSAVYLCASSADRNNEQFFGPGTRLTVL.

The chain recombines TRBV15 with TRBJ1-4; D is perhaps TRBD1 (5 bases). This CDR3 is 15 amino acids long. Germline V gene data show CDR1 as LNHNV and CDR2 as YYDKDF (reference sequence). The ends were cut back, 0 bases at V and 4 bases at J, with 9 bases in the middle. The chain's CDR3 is CATSRDMTVNEKLFF. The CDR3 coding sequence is TGTGCCACCAGCAGAGATATGACAGTTAATGAAAAACTGTTTTTT.

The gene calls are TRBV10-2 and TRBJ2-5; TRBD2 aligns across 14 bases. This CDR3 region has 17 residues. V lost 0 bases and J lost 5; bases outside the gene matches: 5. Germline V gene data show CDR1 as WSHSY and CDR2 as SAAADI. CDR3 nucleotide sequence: TGCGCCAGCAGTGAGTCCGGACTAGCGGGGGGAGGGGAGACCCAGTACTTC. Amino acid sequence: CASSESGLAGGGETQYF.

The CDR3 DNA follows: TGTGCCAGCAGCTTAGGGCGGGAGAACAATGAGCAGTTCTTC. Translated: CASSLGRENNEQFF. The gene calls are TRBV5-4 and TRBJ2-1; 7 nucleotides align to TRBD2. Germline V gene lookup returns CDR1 SGHNT and CDR2 YYREEE (reference sequence). The CDR3 spans 14 residues. Trimming took 2 bases from V and 5 from J; bases not matched to a gene: 4.

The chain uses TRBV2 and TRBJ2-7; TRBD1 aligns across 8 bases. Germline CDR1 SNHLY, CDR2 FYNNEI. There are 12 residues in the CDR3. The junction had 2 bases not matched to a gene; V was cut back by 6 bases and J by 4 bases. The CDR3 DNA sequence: TGTGCCAGCAGCGGGGACAGGTACGAGCAGTACTTC. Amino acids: CASSGDRYEQYF.

CDR3 nucleotides: TGTGCCAGCAGCTCGTCAGGGGACAGAAACATTCAGTACTTC. Encoded protein: CASSSSGDRNIQYF. The J gene is TRBJ2-4, the V gene TRBV11-3; 7 nucleotides line up with TRBD1. CDR1 SGHNT and CDR2 YENEEA come from the germline V gene. Trimming removed 4 bases from V and 6 bases from J; junction bases left unmatched: 6. CDR3 length equals 14 residues. Looking up the rest from reference TRBV11-3 and TRBJ2-4 gives the full variable domain: EAGVVQSPRYKIIEKKQPVAFWCNPISGHNTLYWYLQNLGQGPELLIRYENEEAVDDSQLPKDRFSAERLKGVDSTLKIQPAELGDSAVYLCASSSSGDRNIQYFGAGTRLSVL.

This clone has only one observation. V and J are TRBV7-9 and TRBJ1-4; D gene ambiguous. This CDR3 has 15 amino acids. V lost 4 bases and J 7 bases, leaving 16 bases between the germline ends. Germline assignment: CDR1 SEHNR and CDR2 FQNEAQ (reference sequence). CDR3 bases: TGTGCCAGCAGCTACAACACTGGAGGTCCTGAAAAACTGTTTTTT. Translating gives CASSYNTGGPEKLFF.

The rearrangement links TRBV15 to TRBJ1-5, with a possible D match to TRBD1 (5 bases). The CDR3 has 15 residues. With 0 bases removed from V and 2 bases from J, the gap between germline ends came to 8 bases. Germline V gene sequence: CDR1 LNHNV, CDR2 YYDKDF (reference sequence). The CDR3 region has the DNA TGTGCCACCAGCAGAGATGGCAGGGGCAATCAGCCCCAGCATTTT. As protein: CATSRDGRGNQPQHF.

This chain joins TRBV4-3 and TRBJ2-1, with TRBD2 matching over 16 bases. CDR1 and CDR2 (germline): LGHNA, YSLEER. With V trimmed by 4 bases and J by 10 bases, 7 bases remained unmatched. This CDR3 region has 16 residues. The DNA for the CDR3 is TGCGCCAGCAGCCTGGGACTAGCGGGAGGGCTGGGGGAGCAGTTCTTC. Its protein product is CASSLGLAGGLGEQFF.

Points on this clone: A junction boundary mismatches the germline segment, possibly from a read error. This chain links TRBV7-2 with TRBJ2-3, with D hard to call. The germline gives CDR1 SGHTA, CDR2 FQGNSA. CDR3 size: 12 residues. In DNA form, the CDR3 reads TGTGCCAGCGGCTTTCGTATAGATACGCAGTATTTT. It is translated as CASGFRIDTQYF.

The CDR3 DNA reads TGTGCCAGCAGCGTAGCAGGCGGGAGATCGAATGAGCAGTTCTTC. This sequence encodes CASSVAGGRSNEQFF. The chain has TRBV9 and TRBJ2-1, with 7 bases fitting TRBD2. J gave up 7 bases and V 0 bases, and 7 bases lay outside the gene matches. Germline-derived CDR1 and CDR2 are SGDLS and YYNGEE. The CDR3 totals 15 residues.

The DNA of the CDR3 is TGCAGCGTCCCCCCCTCGGGCGGGCGTCACAATGAGCAGTTCTTC. Translating gives CSVPPSGGRHNEQFF. This chain uses TRBV29-1 with TRBJ2-1, with D maybe TRBD2 (5 bases). V shed 6 bases and J shed 5 bases, with 20 bases lying between them. This CDR3 has 15 residues. Germline V lookup: CDR1 SQVTM, CDR2 ANQGSEA.

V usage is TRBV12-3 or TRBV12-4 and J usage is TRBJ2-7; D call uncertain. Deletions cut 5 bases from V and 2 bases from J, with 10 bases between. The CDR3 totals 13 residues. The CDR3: CASSPRLPYEQYF. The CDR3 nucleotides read TGTGCCAGCAGTCCAAGACTCCCCTACGAGCAGTACTTC.

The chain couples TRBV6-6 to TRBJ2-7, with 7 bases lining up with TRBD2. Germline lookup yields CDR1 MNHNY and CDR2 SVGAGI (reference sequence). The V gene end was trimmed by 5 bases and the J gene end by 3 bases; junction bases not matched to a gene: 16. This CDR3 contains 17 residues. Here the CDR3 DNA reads TGTGCCAGCAGTCAACCACCATCCGGGACTATTCACTACGAGCAGTACTTC. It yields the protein CASSQPPSGTIHYEQYF.

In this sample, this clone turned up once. The CDR3, as DNA: TGCAGCGTTGGCCCGGGCTACGAGCAGTACTTC. Translation: CSVGPGYEQYF. V usage is TRBV29-1 and J usage is TRBJ2-7; D gene uncertain. This CDR3 has 11 amino acids. Trimming cost V 4 bases and J 3 bases, with 7 bases left between them. The V gene's germline CDR1 is SQVTM and CDR2 ANQGSEA.

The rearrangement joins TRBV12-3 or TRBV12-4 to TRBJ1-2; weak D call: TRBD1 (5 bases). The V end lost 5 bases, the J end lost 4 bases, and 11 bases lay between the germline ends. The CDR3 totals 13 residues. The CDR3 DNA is TGTGCCAGCAGTGCCGGGACTTTCTATGGCTACACCTTC. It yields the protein CASSAGTFYGYTF.

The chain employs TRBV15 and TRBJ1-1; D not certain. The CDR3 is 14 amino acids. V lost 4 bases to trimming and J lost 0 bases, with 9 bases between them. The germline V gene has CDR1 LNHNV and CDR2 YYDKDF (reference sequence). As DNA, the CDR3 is TGTGCCACCAGCACCAAGAGATTGAACACTGAAGCTTTCTTT. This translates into CATSTKRLNTEAFF.

The CDR3 loop reads CASGARSYNEQFF. The CDR3 nucleotides are TGTGCCAGTGGTGCTAGGTCCTACAATGAGCAGTTCTTC. The rearrangement uses TRBV19 and TRBJ2-1; D is unresolved. This CDR3 has 13 residues. V was clipped by 8 bases and J by 1 base, with 9 bases between them. CDR1 and CDR2 (germline): LNHDA, SQIVND (reference sequence).